The 23 T cell receptor beta chains given below trace back to one sample, sequenced in a study of technical replicates of blood from a few donors. Clones were read by immunoSEQ multiplex PCR, and TCRdb kept only the in-frame ones, dropping some. The table includes about 82,000 clones, just over 95% detected once. Sequenced: T cells isolated from PBMCs. The receptors derive from a human donor in good health.

This clone was found once. The chain carries TRBV11-2 and TRBJ1-1; the D gene is possibly TRBD1 (6 bases). Germline V gene lookup returns CDR1 SGHAT and CDR2 FQNNGV. V was trimmed by 7 bases and J by 4 bases, leaving 19 bases between them. The CDR3 has 15 residues. CDR3 in amino acids: CASTPRRQAGTEAFF. For the CDR3, the DNA is TGTGCCAGCACGCCTCGGCGACAGGCGGGCACTGAAGCTTTCTTT.

This sequence joins TRBV5-1 and TRBJ2-2, with 8 bases that match TRBD1. With V trimmed by 0 bases and J by 3 bases, 1 base remained unmatched. The CDR3 spans 15 residues. The germline gives CDR1 SGHRS, CDR2 YFSETQ. The chain's CDR3 is CASSLEQGDTGELFF. DNA for the CDR3: TGCGCCAGCAGCTTGGAACAGGGGGACACCGGGGAGCTGTTTTTT.

CDR3 in amino acids: CAWSGVGSYTEAFF. The CDR3 coding sequence is TGTGCCTGGAGTGGGGTGGGGAGTTACACTGAAGCTTTCTTT. The chain employs TRBV30 and TRBJ1-1; no firm D call. The CDR3 loop spans 14 amino acids. CDR1 is GTSNPN, CDR2 SVGIG, per germline (reference sequence). V lost 1 base and J lost 3, with 12 bases in between.

J is TRBJ2-5 and V is TRBV13, with D possibly TRBD1 on 5 matching bases. The CDR3 sequence is 14 residues long. Per germline, CDR1 PRHDT and CDR2 FYEKMQ (reference sequence). V shed 5 bases and J shed 5 bases, with 15 bases lying between them. The CDR3 spells CASSRQGYWETQYF. CDR3 nucleotides: TGTGCCAGCAGCCGCCAGGGTTATTGGGAGACCCAGTACTTC.

The V call is TRBV10-3, the J call TRBJ2-3; TRBD2 agrees at 9 bases. Germline-derived CDR1 and CDR2 are ENHRY and SYGVKD. With 3 bases clipped from V and 2 bases from J, the junction kept 3 bases outside the gene matches. The CDR3 length is 15 residues. CDR3 in amino acids: CAISDLAGFTDTQYF. CDR3 DNA: TGTGCCATCAGTGATCTAGCGGGATTCACAGATACGCAGTATTTT.

The rearrangement joins TRBV30 to TRBJ1-1; TRBD1 agrees at 8 bases. Germline trimming cut 1 base from V and 6 bases from J; bases unmatched to any gene: 4. The germline V gene encodes CDR1 GTSNPN and CDR2 SVGIG (reference sequence). CDR3 length: 13 residues. The CDR3 DNA is TGTGCCTGGAGTGGGACAGGGAAATCTGAAGCTTTCTTT. It is translated as CAWSGTGKSEAFF.

This chain links TRBV5-1 with TRBJ2-3; the match to TRBD1 covers 11 bases. The CDR3 loop spans 14 amino acids. J gave up 5 bases and V 7 bases, and 6 bases lay outside the gene matches. From germline, CDR1 is SGHRS and CDR2 YFSETQ. The CDR3 DNA follows: TGCGCCAGCGGCCCGGGACAGGGGGTAGATACGCAGTATTTT. It specifies CASGPGQGVDTQYF.

This chain links TRBV25-1 with TRBJ1-2; D is possibly TRBD1 (5 bases). The V end lost 3 bases, the J end lost 2 bases, and 10 bases lay between the germline ends. Looked up from germline, CDR1 is MGHDK and CDR2 is SYGVNS. The CDR3 consists of 14 residues. For the CDR3, the DNA is TGTGCCAGCAGTGACCAGGGAAGGAACTATGGCTACACCTTC. Protein: CASSDQGRNYGYTF.

This clone showed up just once. This chain joins TRBV29-1 and TRBJ2-3; 10 bases are a match to TRBD2. J was trimmed by 2 bases and V by 3 bases; bases with no gene match: 5. Germline CDR1 is SQVTM and CDR2 is ANQGSEA. This CDR3 region has 15 residues. CDR3 amino acids: CSVEVLAGLTDTQYF. CDR3 coding DNA: TGCAGCGTTGAGGTACTAGCGGGACTCACAGATACGCAGTATTTT.

The J gene is TRBJ2-7, the V gene TRBV28; 9 bases line up with TRBD2. V was pared by 4 bases and J by 1 base, with 17 bases of the junction left unmatched. The CDR3 is 19 residues long. CDR1 and CDR2 from the germline V gene are MDHEN and SYDVKM. The CDR3 reads CASSSPEGSGRAMSYEQYF. The CDR3 DNA reads TGTGCCAGCAGTTCCCCCGAGGGTAGCGGGAGAGCTATGTCCTACGAGCAGTACTTC.

The gene calls are TRBV7-8 and TRBJ2-7; no definite D call. Germline V CDR1 and CDR2: SGHVS, FQNEAQ. V lost 5 bases and J 2 bases, leaving 13 bases between the germline ends. The CDR3 totals 14 residues. CDR3 sequence: CASSIRTITYEQYF. Here the CDR3 DNA reads TGTGCCAGCAGCATTAGAACCATTACCTACGAGCAGTACTTC.

The J gene is TRBJ2-5, the V gene TRBV5-6, with D possibly being TRBD1 (5 bases). The V end was cut by 0 bases, the J end by 1 base, with 7 bases between. The V gene's germline CDR1 is SGHDT and CDR2 YYEEEE. The CDR3 totals 14 residues. The CDR3 sequence: CASSLGRVQETQYF. The DNA of the CDR3 is TGTGCCAGCAGCTTGGGCAGGGTCCAAGAGACCCAGTACTTC. The whole variable domain, filled in from reference TRBV5-6 and TRBJ2-5, reads DAGVTQSPTHLIKTRGQQVTLRCSPKSGHDTVSWYQQALGQGPQFIFQYYEEEERQRGNFPDRFSGHQFPNYSSELNVNALLLGDSALYLCASSLGRVQETQYFGPGTRLLVL.

This chain joins TRBV29-1 and TRBJ2-7; possible D gene TRBD2, 6 bases. V lost 7 bases, J lost 4 bases, and 17 bases lay in between. The V gene's germline CDR1 is SQVTM and CDR2 ANQGSEA. The CDR3 has 13 residues. The DNA for the CDR3 is TGCAGCGCGTTTAGCGGTAGTTCTTACGAGCAGTACTTC. Its protein is CSAFSGSSYEQYF.

The CDR3 spells CSVEAGLAASNEQFF. CDR3 nucleotides: TGCAGCGTTGAAGCGGGACTAGCGGCCAGCAATGAGCAGTTCTTC. The chain couples TRBV29-1 to TRBJ2-1; 11 bases line up with TRBD2. The CDR3 totals 15 residues. Germline lookup yields CDR1 SQVTM and CDR2 ANQGSEA. With 1 base clipped from V and 6 bases from J, the junction kept 5 bases outside the gene matches.

The V call is TRBV5-1, the J call TRBJ1-1; D gene uncertain. The V end lost 1 base, the J end lost 0 bases, and 10 bases lay between the germline ends. This CDR3 comprises 15 residues. Germline CDR1 reads SGHRS; CDR2 reads YFSETQ. The CDR3 DNA sequence: TGCGCCAGCAGCTTGACAGTGAACATGAACACTGAAGCTTTCTTT. Amino acid sequence: CASSLTVNMNTEAFF.

The chain recombines TRBV7-7 with TRBJ2-5; D is perhaps TRBD1 (5 bases). Trimming removed 5 bases from V and 7 bases from J, with 14 bases in between. The germline V gene encodes CDR1 SSHAT and CDR2 FNYEAQ (reference sequence). The CDR3 totals 13 residues. The CDR3 loop reads CASSHVRDVTQYF. The CDR3 coding sequence is TGTGCCAGCAGCCACGTCAGGGATGTGACCCAGTACTTC.

The rearrangement uses TRBV9 and TRBJ1-5; D unresolved. The V and J ends lost 7 bases and 5 bases respectively, with 10 bases between them. CDR3 length equals 12 residues. The germline CDR1 and CDR2 sequences are SGDLS and YYNGEE. The CDR3 protein is CASYGRHQPQHF. The CDR3 bases are TGTGCCAGCTACGGGAGGCATCAGCCCCAGCATTTT. Full variable domain (missing parts from reference TRBV9 and TRBJ1-5): DSGVTQTPKHLITATGQRVTLRCSPRSGDLSVYWYQQSLDQGLQFLIQYYNGEERAKGNILERFSAQQFPDLHSELNLSSLELGDSALYFCASYGRHQPQHFGDGTRLSIL.

J is TRBJ1-1 and V is TRBV11-3, with D uncertain. Germline-derived CDR1 and CDR2 are SGHNT and YENEEA. The ends were cut back, 3 bases at V and 4 bases at J, with 6 bases in the middle. The CDR3 consists of 12 residues. The CDR3 region has the DNA TGTGCCAGCAGCTTCAGGCGCACTGAAGCTTTCTTT. The encoded protein is CASSFRRTEAFF.

This rearrangement joins TRBV18 to TRBJ2-3, with a tentative D call TRBD2 (5 bases). Trimming left V 7 bases short and J 1 base short, with 12 bases between. Germline CDR1 is KGHSH and CDR2 is LQKENI. This CDR3 has 14 residues. The CDR3 nucleotides read TGTGCCAGCTTAAGGGTTAGCGGCACAGATACGCAGTATTTT. Amino acids: CASLRVSGTDTQYF.

J is TRBJ2-2 and V is TRBV4-2; unclear D gene. This CDR3 spans 16 amino acids. V was shortened by 0 bases and J by 3 bases, with 11 bases between the two germline ends. Germline CDR1 reads LGHNA; CDR2 reads YNFKEQ. CDR3 region: CASSQDLRQYTGELFF. DNA for the CDR3: TGTGCCAGCAGCCAAGATCTCAGGCAGTACACCGGGGAGCTGTTTTTT.

CDR3 protein: CASSLSGFYEQYF. CDR3 DNA: TGTGCCAGCAGCTTATCAGGGTTCTACGAGCAGTACTTC. The rearrangement links TRBV11-2 to TRBJ2-7; D is possibly TRBD1 (5 bases). V was cut by 2 bases and J by 3 bases, with 8 bases left in between. Per germline, CDR1 SGHAT and CDR2 FQNNGV. There are 13 residues in the CDR3.

The chain recombines TRBV2 with TRBJ2-7; TRBD1 is a possible D gene (5 bases). The germline CDR1 and CDR2 sequences are SNHLY and FYNNEI. V was clipped by 5 bases and J by 6 bases, with 14 bases between them. CDR3 length equals 13 residues. CDR3 region: CASSPTRGAEQYF. In DNA form, the CDR3 reads TGTGCCAGCAGTCCAACAAGGGGCGCCGAGCAGTACTTC.

This clone came up a few times. J is TRBJ1-1 and V is TRBV28; D call uncertain. Trimming cost V 4 bases and J 0 bases, with 3 bases left between them. This CDR3 contains 12 residues. CDR1 is MDHEN, CDR2 SYDVKM, per germline. CDR3 DNA sequence: TGTGCCAGCAGTTCCGTGAACACTGAAGCTTTCTTT. This translates into CASSSVNTEAFF.